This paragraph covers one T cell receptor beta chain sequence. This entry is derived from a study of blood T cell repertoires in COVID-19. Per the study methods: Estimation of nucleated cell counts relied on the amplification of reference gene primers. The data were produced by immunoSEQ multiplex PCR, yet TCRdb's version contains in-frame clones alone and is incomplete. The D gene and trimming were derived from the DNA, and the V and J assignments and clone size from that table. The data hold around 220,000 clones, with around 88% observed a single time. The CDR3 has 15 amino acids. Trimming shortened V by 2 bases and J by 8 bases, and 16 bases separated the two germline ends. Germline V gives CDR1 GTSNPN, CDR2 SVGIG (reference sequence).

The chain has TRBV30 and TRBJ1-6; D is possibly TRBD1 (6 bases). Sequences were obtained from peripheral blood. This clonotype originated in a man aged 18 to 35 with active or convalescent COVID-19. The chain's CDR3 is CAWSLPGGTDSPLHF. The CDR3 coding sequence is TGTGCCTGGAGTCTTCCGGGGGGCACGGATTCACCCCTCCACTTT.